The rows below give T cell receptor beta chains drawn from one sample of a study of control samples from healthy donors and cancer patients. Profiled with immunoSEQ multiplex PCR; TCRdb holds only in-frame clones, not every one. Of 130,000 to 150,000 clones listed, about 91% were seen once; the top ten hold approximately 2.9%. Sequenced sample: blood. These receptors were taken from a man aged 30 to 39 in good health. CDR3s include the opening cysteine and the closing phenylalanine or tryptophan. The order of the fields is CDR3 protein, CDR3 DNA, J gene, V gene, clone size, D gene. A D gene is named only where the DNA matches it firmly. The size entry is marked missing in some rows and otherwise reads once, few, many or a size class.

CSVSGHTEAFF,TGCAGCGTATCAGGGCACACTGAAGCTTTCTTT,TRBJ1-1,TRBV29-1,.,.
CSVNRDGYGYTF,TGCAGCGTTAACAGGGACGGTTATGGCTACACCTTC,TRBJ1-2,TRBV29-1,.,.
CASSTGTDLYTDTQYF,TGTGCCAGTAGTACCGGGACAGATCTATACACAGATACGCAGTATTTT,TRBJ2-3,TRBV19,.,TRBD1
CASSRQVSNTGELFF,TGTGCCAGCAGCAGACAGGTATCGAACACCGGGGAGCTGTTTTTT,TRBJ2-2,TRBV7-2,.,.
CASSLDLTSGGLTGELFF,TGCGCCAGCAGCTTGGATTTGACTAGCGGGGGCCTAACCGGGGAGCTGTTTTTT,TRBJ2-2,TRBV5-1,.,TRBD2
CASSDTVPTGELFF,TGCGCCAGCAGTGATACGGTCCCCACTGGGGAGCTGTTTTTT,TRBJ2-2,TRBV10-1,.,.
CASSGGDWGDTQYF,TGCGCCAGCAGCGGGGGGGACTGGGGCGATACGCAGTATTTT,TRBJ2-3,TRBV5-1,.,TRBD2
CASSGGDRGRGTEAFF,TGTGCCAGCAGTGGGGGGGACAGGGGGCGTGGGACTGAAGCTTTCTTT,TRBJ1-1,TRBV6-1,once,TRBD1
CASSLGSDYGYTF,TGTGCCAGCAGCTTGGGTTCCGACTATGGCTACACCTTC,TRBJ1-2,TRBV5-6,once,.
CATSRVGWGTDTQYF,TGTGCCACCAGCAGAGTCGGGTGGGGCACAGATACGCAGTATTTT,TRBJ2-3,TRBV15,.,.